The next 2 T cell receptor beta chains were all read from a single sample in a study of T-cell reconstitution after alpha-beta-depleted transplantation in children listed by TCRdb under 2016. Libraries were prepared through PCR. The run used an Illumina HiSeq 2500. TCR libraries were prepared with molecular barcoding, using unique molecular identifiers to normalize TCRbeta repertoire quantification. TCRdb reanalyzed the raw reads on its own, using fastp at Q25 for trimming and MiXCR for clone calling, and kept in-frame beta chains. Every entry covers one CDR3 protein and lists the most common genes and DNA from its rows. Recorded for this sample are a few hundred thousand distinct CDR3 sequences; about 17% of them occurred a single time. Roughly 3.3% of the sample rests with the top ten. Sample: PBMCs from the stem cell graft donor, taken from the stem cell graft. All receptors come from a human donor who donated a stem cell graft to a child with acute lymphoblastic leukemia.

In this sample, this clonotype turned up a few times. This chain connects TRBV4-1 to TRBJ1-1, with a tentative D call TRBD1 (5 bases). Germline CDR1 is MGHRA and CDR2 is YSYEKL. The CDR3 has 15 amino acids. The ends were cut back, 3 bases at V and 0 bases at J, with 11 bases in the middle. CDR3 in DNA: TGCGCCAGCAGCCACAGCGACAGCTTGAACACTGAAGCTTTCTTT. Translating it yields CASSHSDSLNTEAFF.

V usage is TRBV9 and J usage is TRBJ2-4, with TRBD2 identical over 7 bases. Germline CDR1 and CDR2: SGDLS and YYNGEE. This CDR3 has 15 residues. V gave up 0 bases and J gave up 8 bases; unmatched junction bases: 8. The CDR3 DNA follows: TGTGCCAGCAGCGTAGGGGACTACTCCACGGACATTCAGTACTTC. Amino acids: CASSVGDYSTDIQYF.